These 21 T cell receptor beta chains came from one sample sequenced in a study of cytomegalovirus exposure and HLA in healthy donors. PCR involved 60 Vbeta and 13 Jbeta primers. Profiling relied on immunoSEQ multiplex PCR, and the TCRdb table lists in-frame clones only, not all of them. Among over 90,000 clones listed, about three quarters were seen once. The sequenced material came from PBMCs. These receptors originate from a man between 40 and 49 years old in good health and CMV-seronegative.

This chain links TRBV30 with TRBJ2-4; maybe TRBD2 (6 bases). Deletions cut 0 bases from V and 3 bases from J, with 12 bases between. The CDR3 sequence is 15 residues long. Germline assignment: CDR1 GTSNPN and CDR2 SVGIG (reference sequence). DNA of the CDR3: TGTGCCTGGAGTGTATCGGGGGATTACAAAAACATTCAGTACTTC. Residues: CAWSVSGDYKNIQYF. The variable domain in full, with the rest retrieved from reference TRBV30 and TRBJ2-4, is SQTIHQWPATLVQPVGSPLSLECTVEGTSNPNLYWYRQAAGRGLQLLFYSVGIGQISSEVPQNLSASRPQDRQFILSSKKLLLSDSGFYLCAWSVSGDYKNIQYFGAGTRLSVL.

The chain couples TRBV4-2 to TRBJ2-7; 7 positions agree with TRBD2. Germline assignment: CDR1 LGHNA and CDR2 YNFKEQ. V was clipped by 1 base and J by 0 bases; unmatched bases: 3. This CDR3 is 15 amino acids long. The CDR3 region is CASSQGEGFSYEQYF. DNA for the CDR3: TGTGCCAGCAGCCAAGGGGAGGGGTTCTCCTACGAGCAGTACTTC.

The rearrangement links TRBV30 to TRBJ2-5; 9 bases line up with TRBD2. CDR1 and CDR2 from the germline V gene are GTSNPN and SVGIG (reference sequence). The CDR3 is 15 residues long. V shed 3 bases and J 5 bases; nucleotides not matched to a gene: 10. Written as DNA, the CDR3 is TGTGCCTGGAGAAGGCGGGGGGGCATCCGCGAGACCCAGTACTTC. Encoded protein: CAWRRRGGIRETQYF.

The chain has TRBV4-3 and TRBJ2-7, with 8 bases fitting TRBD2. Germline CDR1 reads LGHNA; CDR2 reads YSLEER. This CDR3 has 16 amino acids. Unmatched junction bases numbered 7, after V lost 3 bases and J lost 0 bases. This CDR3 reads CASSQMTSASSYEQYF. CDR3 DNA sequence: TGCGCCAGCAGCCAGATGACTAGCGCTAGCTCCTACGAGCAGTACTTC.

The chain recombines TRBV5-6 with TRBJ2-1; no clear D. The V and J ends lost 4 bases and 4 bases respectively, with 12 bases between them. The germline gives CDR1 SGHDT, CDR2 YYEEEE. The CDR3 is 14 amino acids. Here the CDR3 reads CASSPGQVYNEQFF. DNA of the CDR3: TGTGCCAGCAGCCCGGGTCAAGTATACAATGAGCAGTTCTTC. The variable domain in full, completed from reference TRBV5-6 and TRBJ2-1, reads DAGVTQSPTHLIKTRGQQVTLRCSPKSGHDTVSWYQQALGQGPQFIFQYYEEEERQRGNFPDRFSGHQFPNYSSELNVNALLLGDSALYLCASSPGQVYNEQFFGPGTRLTVL.

The chain carries TRBV29-1 and TRBJ2-3; D might be TRBD2 (5 bases). V lost 3 bases and J 0 bases, leaving 7 bases between the germline ends. Germline V lookup: CDR1 SQVTM, CDR2 ANQGSEA. This CDR3 spans 13 amino acids. CDR3 region: CSVERGSTDTQYF. Written as DNA, the CDR3 is TGCAGCGTTGAGAGAGGGAGCACAGATACGCAGTATTTT.

This clone was seen once. DNA for the CDR3: TGTGCCAGCAGCCAAGATTTCCTAGTAGAGGGCGATCAGCCCCAGCATTTT. This encodes CASSQDFLVEGDQPQHF. The chain carries TRBV4-2 and TRBJ1-5; D remains ambiguous. Germline lookup yields CDR1 LGHNA and CDR2 YNFKEQ. The V end lost 0 bases, the J end lost 5 bases, and 17 bases lay between the germline ends. This CDR3 is built from 17 residues.

The rearrangement links TRBV19 to TRBJ1-2, with TRBD1 identical over 9 bases. Trimming removed 7 bases from V and 4 bases from J; junction bases left unmatched: 10. Germline V gene lookup returns CDR1 LNHDA and CDR2 SQIVND (reference sequence). The CDR3 covers 15 residues. CDR3 loop: CASTRGTGSLYGYTF. Here the CDR3 DNA reads TGTGCCAGTACCAGAGGGACAGGGAGTCTCTATGGCTACACCTTC.

The chain recombines TRBV29-1 with TRBJ2-5; D may be TRBD2 (5 bases). Germline assignment: CDR1 SQVTM and CDR2 ANQGSEA. V was trimmed by 7 bases and J by 4 bases, leaving 13 bases between them. This CDR3 region has 12 residues. The CDR3 DNA reads as TGCAGCGCCGGGAACTACCCAGAGACCCAGTACTTC. It encodes CSAGNYPETQYF.

The chain couples TRBV2 to TRBJ2-7, with TRBD2 matching 11 bases. Unmatched junction bases numbered 8, after V lost 7 bases and J lost 0 bases. The CDR3 consists of 16 residues. Germline V gene sequence: CDR1 SNHLY, CDR2 FYNNEI. CDR3 loop: CASTGLAGGGSYEQYF. The CDR3 nucleotides are TGTGCCAGCACCGGCCTAGCGGGGGGCGGCTCCTACGAGCAGTACTTC.

V and J are TRBV18 and TRBJ1-2; TRBD1 is a possible D gene (6 bases). The germline V gene has CDR1 KGHSH and CDR2 LQKENI. This CDR3 contains 16 residues. V was pared by 3 bases and J by 0 bases, with 14 bases between. CDR3 sequence: CASSPEATGANYGYTF. The CDR3 bases are TGTGCCAGCTCACCGGAGGCGACAGGAGCTAACTATGGCTACACCTTC.

The J gene is TRBJ1-1, the V gene TRBV19; tentatively, D is TRBD1 (5 bases). Germline assignment: CDR1 LNHDA and CDR2 SQIVND (reference sequence). This CDR3 is 13 amino acids long. Trimming stripped 7 bases from V and 0 bases from J, with 9 bases between. The CDR3 loop reads CASTRQLNTEAFF. The CDR3 nucleotides are TGTGCCAGTACCCGACAGCTGAACACTGAAGCTTTCTTT.

This chain links TRBV13 with TRBJ1-2; TRBD1 matches at 10 bases. V shed 5 bases, J shed 2 bases, and the junction held 8 bases outside the gene matches. This CDR3 is built from 16 residues. Germline V lookup: CDR1 PRHDT, CDR2 FYEKMQ (reference sequence). CDR3 nucleotide sequence: TGTGCCAGCAGCCCGGGACAGGGGTGGGAAAACTATGGCTACACCTTC. Translating it yields CASSPGQGWENYGYTF.

For this clone: Other nucleotide sequences in the sample specify the same CDR3. The chain carries TRBV9 and TRBJ2-7; weak D call: TRBD1 (6 bases). Germline V CDR1 and CDR2: SGDLS, YYNGEE. CDR3 length: 14 residues. The V gene lost 2 bases and the J gene lost 0 bases, with 9 bases spanning the gap. CDR3 coding DNA: TGTGCCAGCAGCGTGACAGGTAACTCCTACGAGCAGTACTTC. Protein sequence: CASSVTGNSYEQYF.

The chain joins TRBV7-2 to TRBJ1-2; D perhaps matches TRBD1 (5 bases). The germline CDR1 and CDR2 sequences are SGHTA and FQGNSA. The length of the CDR3 is 14 residues. Trimming left V 1 base short and J 2 bases short, with 8 bases between. CDR3 in DNA: TGTGCCAGCAGCTTAGATGGGGGGAACTATGGCTACACCTTC. It encodes CASSLDGGNYGYTF.

The rearrangement uses TRBV16 and TRBJ2-3; 8 bases agree with TRBD1. V lost 0 bases, J lost 0 bases, and 8 bases stayed unmatched. From germline, CDR1 is KGHSY and CDR2 FQNENV. This CDR3 region has 18 residues. The CDR3 DNA reads as TGTGCCAGCAGCCAATCTTCCGATGGGACAGGTAGCACAGATACGCAGTATTTT. It translates to CASSQSSDGTGSTDTQYF.

This clone appeared a few times. The J gene is TRBJ2-3, the V gene TRBV6-5, with D tentatively TRBD1 (5 bases). Germline V gives CDR1 MNHEY, CDR2 SVGAGI. The CDR3 extends over 11 amino acids. Trimming stripped 4 bases from V and 8 bases from J, with 7 bases between. CDR3 DNA sequence: TGTGCCAGCAGTTTGCAGGGTACGCAGTATTTT. This encodes CASSLQGTQYF.

On this clone: The junction shows a germline mismatch at one end, possibly a read error. The V call is TRBV12-5, the J call TRBJ2-4, with TRBD1 matching 9 bases. The CDR3 sequence is 13 residues long. Germline lookup yields CDR1 LGHNT and CDR2 FRNRAP. In DNA form, the CDR3 reads TGTGCTAGTGGTTTGTCGGGGGACAGGGCCCGCAACTTC. This codes for CASGLSGDRARNF.

CDR3 sequence (DNA): TGTGCCAGCTCTCCATACAGGGGGCAGCCCCAGCATTTT. Protein sequence: CASSPYRGQPQHF. This chain links TRBV18 with TRBJ1-5; TRBD1 agrees at 8 bases. Germline-derived CDR1 and CDR2 are KGHSH and LQKENI. The junction had 5 bases not matched to a gene; V was cut back by 6 bases and J by 7 bases. The CDR3 consists of 13 residues.

This clone has more than one count but fewer than ten. The CDR3 reads CASSEDTRRDNSPLHF. The CDR3 region has the DNA TGTGCCAGCTCCGAGGACACTCGCAGGGATAATTCACCCCTCCACTTT. V is TRBV27 and J is TRBJ1-6, with a possible D match to TRBD1 (5 bases). The CDR3 is 16 amino acids. V shed 8 bases and J shed 5 bases, with 19 bases lying between them. Germline-derived CDR1 and CDR2 are MNHEY and SMNVEV (reference sequence).

The chain joins TRBV6-5 to TRBJ2-6; no firm D call. CDR1 and CDR2 from the germline V gene are MNHEY and SVGAGI. CDR3 length equals 14 residues. Trimming left V 4 bases short and J 0 bases short, with 4 bases between. The chain's CDR3 is CASSSVSGANVLTF. The CDR3 DNA is TGTGCCAGCAGTTCTGTCTCTGGGGCCAACGTCCTGACTTTC.